The subject of this entry is one TCR beta chain. Its specificity is unknown. This specimen belongs to a study of cytomegalovirus exposure and HLA in healthy donors. Findings of the study overall: CMV serostatus alone was available as immune exposure information. In a later analysis, most CMV-associated TCR beta chains appeared HLA-restricted.

The CDR3 loop spans 16 amino acids. Per the germline V gene, CDR1 is MDHEN and CDR2 is SYDVKM. With V trimmed by 5 bases and J by 0 bases, 9 bases remained unmatched. The PCR ran on 60 Vbeta and 13 Jbeta primers. Sequencing used immunoSEQ multiplex PCR; TCRdb keeps in-frame clones, though not all of them. The sample consists of under 130,000 clones, around two thirds of them appearing once. This clonotype was sampled from a woman aged 45-59 years in good health and CMV-seronegative. Sequenced: PBMCs. The chain employs TRBV28 and TRBJ2-7, with TRBD2 identical over 8 bases. The CDR3 region has the DNA TGTGCCAGCAGTCCGTTACGGGGGGGAATCTCCTACGAGCAGTACTTC. Its translation: CASSPLRGGISYEQYF.